The sequence of this T cell receptor (beta chain) was determined in a study of Tregs in tolerant kidney transplant recipients. For the study at large: Mixed chimerism was transient after nonmyeloablative marrow transplants from related graft donors.

Of note for this clone: Its antigen is not known.

Regarding the study as a whole: Nucleotide sequences could not be compared across some patients' samples due to primer changes.

Looked up from germline, CDR1 is MNHEY and CDR2 is SVGAGI. CDR3 size: 13 residues. Losses at the gene ends were 3 bases for V and 10 bases for J; bases not matched to a gene: 4. Sequenced by immunoSEQ multiplex PCR; TCRdb stores in-frame clones only, minus some. Of roughly 64,000 clones listed, more than 95% are singletons. The sequenced sample was Tregs from blood, obtained before the transplant. This chain joins TRBV6-5 and TRBJ1-2; 11 nucleotides agree with TRBD1. The clonotype comes from a human donor who received a combined kidney and bone marrow transplant. The CDR3 DNA follows: TGTGCCAGCAGTTATCGGGGACAGGGGGTCTACACCTTC. Protein sequence: CASSYRGQGVYTF.